Below, 25 T cell receptor beta chains from the same sample are listed, as sequenced in a study of siplizumab effects on memory and regulatory T cells. The repertoire was sequenced with immunoSEQ multiplex PCR; TCRdb's copy has only in-frame clones and lacks some. The table shows about 91,000 clones, with over 95% occurring only once. Sequencing was done on a sample of naive CD4+ T cells sorted from blood. All receptors derive from a human donor in good health.

The chain has TRBV13 and TRBJ1-4, with a weak D call TRBD1 (5 bases). V lost 6 bases to trimming and J lost 8 bases, with 22 bases between them. Per the germline V gene, CDR1 is PRHDT and CDR2 is FYEKMQ (reference sequence). CDR3 length: 16 residues. The CDR3 here is CASRSTGLGVDEKLFF. The CDR3 DNA follows: TGTGCCAGCAGGTCCACCGGGTTGGGGGTTGACGAAAAACTGTTTTTT.

On this clone itself: The same CDR3 also results from other DNA sequences found in this sample. The rearrangement links TRBV6-4 to TRBJ1-2; D perhaps matches TRBD1 (6 bases). Trimming stripped 2 bases from V and 7 bases from J, with 20 bases between. The CDR3 runs to 16 residues. The germline V gene encodes CDR1 MRHNA and CDR2 SNTAGT. The CDR3 DNA reads TGTGCCAGCAGTGACACATCCGGAACAGGGTTGGCTGGCTACACCTTC. Protein product: CASSDTSGTGLAGYTF.

V gene TRBV5-1 combines with J gene TRBJ2-5, with D perhaps being TRBD1 or TRBD2 (5 bases each). Germline CDR1 is SGHRS and CDR2 is YFSETQ. Trimming pared 2 bases from V and 5 bases from J, leaving 10 bases between. This CDR3 is built from 13 residues. In DNA form, the CDR3 reads TGCGCCAGCAGCTTCGAGGGGTGGGAGACCCAGTACTTC. Translating gives CASSFEGWETQYF.

The chain carries TRBV7-9 and TRBJ2-2; 8 bases agree with TRBD1. Germline CDR1 reads SEHNR; CDR2 reads FQNEAQ (reference sequence). CDR3 length: 16 amino acids. V lost 4 bases to trimming and J lost 3 bases; unmatched junction nucleotides: 7. This CDR3 reads CASSSRTGRYTGELFF. CDR3 in DNA: TGTGCCAGCAGCTCGCGGACAGGGAGATACACCGGGGAGCTGTTTTTT.

V usage is TRBV21-1 and J usage is TRBJ2-5; the DNA was not compared with TRBD1, the D call given in the table. TRBV21-1 is a documented pseudogene. There are 16 residues in the CDR3. The CDR3 DNA reads as TGTGCCAGCAGCACGCCCCGGACAGGCGGGCGAGAGACCCAGTACTTC. This encodes CASSTPRTGGRETQYF.

This chain joins TRBV18 and TRBJ2-3; D may be TRBD2 (5 bases). This CDR3 is built from 12 residues. The V and J ends lost 4 bases and 6 bases respectively, with 8 bases between them. Germline CDR1 reads KGHSH; CDR2 reads LQKENI. For the CDR3, the DNA is TGTGCCAGCTCACGGGAGACGGATACGCAGTATTTT. It yields the protein CASSRETDTQYF.

This sequence joins TRBV6-4 and TRBJ2-3; unclear D gene. Trimming removed 4 bases at V and 2 bases at J, with 7 bases between. Germline CDR1 reads MRHNA; CDR2 reads SNTAGT. The CDR3 covers 13 residues. CDR3 nucleotides: TGTGCCAGCAGTGCCAAGGACACAGATACGCAGTATTTT. It specifies CASSAKDTDTQYF.

The chain is built from TRBV11-2 and TRBJ2-6; D perhaps matches TRBD2 (7 bases). Germline V gives CDR1 SGHAT, CDR2 FQNNGV. The CDR3 extends over 16 amino acids. V lost 1 base, J lost 4 bases, and 11 bases lay in between. The CDR3 DNA reads as TGTGCCAGCAGCTTAGGGACAGCGGGAGGGGCCAACGTCCTGACTTTC. Translation: CASSLGTAGGANVLTF.

V is TRBV7-2 and J is TRBJ2-5, with D tentatively TRBD1 (6 bases). V lost 1 base, J lost 5 bases, and 17 bases lay in between. CDR3 length: 16 amino acids. In germline, CDR1 is SGHTA, CDR2 FQGNSA. This chain's CDR3 is CASSLEGRGRSETQYF. In nucleotides, the CDR3 is TGTGCCAGCAGCTTAGAAGGCAGGGGCCGCTCGGAGACCCAGTACTTC.

The chain's CDR3 is CASSPRQGFHEQYF. The CDR3 bases are TGTGCCAGTAGTCCCCGACAGGGTTTCCACGAGCAGTACTTC. The chain has TRBV19 and TRBJ2-7, with TRBD1 matching over 7 bases. Per germline, CDR1 LNHDA and CDR2 SQIVND (reference sequence). Trimming cost V 5 bases and J 5 bases; bases outside gene matches: 9. This CDR3 region has 14 residues.

The genes are TRBV7-8 and TRBJ1-3; TRBD1 might be the D (6 bases). The V end lost 2 bases, the J end lost 5 bases, and 19 bases lay between the germline ends. The CDR3 runs 17 residues. The germline CDR1 and CDR2 sequences are SGHVS and FQNEAQ. CDR3 bases: TGTGCCAGCAGCTTAATCGCGGGGGGCGCTTTCCGAAACACCATATATTTT. Translation gives CASSLIAGGAFRNTIYF.

In its sample, this clone was seen once. V is TRBV11-2 and J is TRBJ2-7, with 11 bases aligning to TRBD1. The germline CDR1 and CDR2 sequences are SGHAT and FQNNGV. J gave up 3 bases and V 5 bases, and 6 bases lay outside the gene matches. The CDR3 consists of 15 residues. CDR3 nucleotide sequence: TGTGCCAGCAGCGCAGGGACAGGGGGTCGCTACGAGCAGTACTTC. Translated, it gives CASSAGTGGRYEQYF.

The chain links TRBV25-1 to TRBJ2-1; D uncertain. This CDR3 spans 13 amino acids. V was pared by 8 bases and J by 6 bases, with 14 bases between. Germline V gene data show CDR1 as MGHDK and CDR2 as SYGVNS. The chain's CDR3 is CASGPLGGNEQFF. CDR3 nucleotides: TGTGCCAGCGGGCCCTTGGGTGGCAATGAGCAGTTCTTC.

This rearrangement joins TRBV6-1 to TRBJ2-2; the D gene is possibly TRBD2 (5 bases). Germline CDR1 is MNHNS and CDR2 is SASEGT. V was pared by 2 bases and J by 5 bases, with 12 bases between. This CDR3 has 15 residues. The CDR3 DNA reads TGTGCCAGCAGTGAACGACACGGCGGGACCGGGGAGCTGTTTTTT. Amino acids: CASSERHGGTGELFF.

The chain links TRBV30 to TRBJ1-1; 10 nucleotides agree with TRBD1. J gave up 2 bases and V 5 bases, and 2 bases lay outside the gene matches. The germline gives CDR1 GTSNPN, CDR2 SVGIG (reference sequence). The CDR3 has 13 amino acids. The CDR3 loop is CAWETGGNTEAFF. The CDR3 DNA follows: TGTGCCTGGGAGACAGGGGGCAACACTGAAGCTTTCTTT.

V and J are TRBV7-9 and TRBJ2-1, with 12 bases lining up with TRBD2. CDR3 length equals 15 residues. Unmatched junction bases numbered 5, after V lost 1 base and J lost 10 bases. Germline V gene data show CDR1 as SEHNR and CDR2 as FQNEAQ (reference sequence). CDR3: CASSLDLAGGPEQFF. Written as DNA, the CDR3 is TGTGCCAGCAGCTTAGACCTAGCGGGGGGGCCCGAGCAGTTCTTC.

The chain carries TRBV27 and TRBJ1-6; 7 positions match TRBD1. This CDR3 has 18 amino acids. From germline, CDR1 is MNHEY and CDR2 SMNVEV (reference sequence). V dropped 3 bases and J dropped 2; count of bases not matched to a gene: 10. CDR3 sequence (DNA): TGTGCCAGCAGTTTGATCGGGGACAGCAATACCTATAATTCACCCCTCCACTTT. This gives the protein CASSLIGDSNTYNSPLHF.

The gene calls are TRBV15 and TRBJ1-3; D is uncertain. Germline lookup yields CDR1 LNHNV and CDR2 YYDKDF (reference sequence). V lost 3 bases, J lost 3 bases, and 6 bases lay in between. CDR3 length equals 13 residues. The CDR3 loop reads CATSSDDGNTIYF. In nucleotides, the CDR3 is TGTGCCACCAGCAGCGACGATGGAAACACCATATATTTT. The full variable domain, with the rest looked up from reference TRBV15 and TRBJ1-3, is DAMVIQNPRYQVTQFGKPVTLSCSQTLNHNVMYWYQQKSSQAPKLLFHYYDKDFNNEADTPDNFQSRRPNTSFCFLDIRSPGLGDTAMYLCATSSDDGNTIYFGEGSWLTVV.

V is TRBV5-1 and J is TRBJ2-3, with D perhaps TRBD2 (6 bases). The CDR3 length is 16 residues. The V end lost 7 bases, the J end lost 1 base, and 19 bases lay between the germline ends. Germline CDR1 is SGHRS and CDR2 is YFSETQ. CDR3 DNA sequence: TGCGCCAGCTCCTCCCCGGCAGGAGGGGGCACAGATACGCAGTATTTT. Translated, it gives CASSSPAGGGTDTQYF.

The V call is TRBV7-2, the J call TRBJ1-2; weak D call: TRBD1 (6 bases). This CDR3 has 11 residues. The V end lost 2 bases, the J end lost 10 bases, and 8 bases lay between the germline ends. CDR1 and CDR2 (germline): SGHTA, FQGNSA. The CDR3 nucleotides are TGTGCCAGCAGCTTAAGGGGGTTCTACACCTTC. It is translated as CASSLRGFYTF.

This clone was detected only once. This sequence joins TRBV2 and TRBJ2-2; D call uncertain. The V and J ends lost 3 bases and 4 bases respectively, with 6 bases between them. Germline values: CDR1 SNHLY, CDR2 FYNNEI. The CDR3 consists of 13 residues. CDR3 loop: CASSDYPTGELFF. CDR3 nucleotide sequence: TGTGCCAGCAGTGACTACCCCACCGGGGAGCTGTTTTTT.

CDR3 sequence: CASRDRGTTGNTIYF. The CDR3 nucleotides are TGTGCCAGCAGGGACAGGGGGACGACTGGAAACACCATATATTTT. The V gene is TRBV19, the J gene TRBJ1-3, with 11 bases lining up with TRBD1. J gave up 2 bases and V 9 bases, and 6 bases lay outside the gene matches. Per the germline V gene, CDR1 is LNHDA and CDR2 is SQIVND (reference sequence). This CDR3 spans 15 amino acids.

Only one count was recorded for this clone. In DNA, the CDR3 is TGTGCTAGTGGTTTGGCACTAGCGCTTTTTCCCCAGTACTTC. Its protein product is CASGLALALFPQYF. This rearrangement joins TRBV12-5 to TRBJ2-5; 7 nucleotides line up with TRBD2. This CDR3 region has 14 residues. V lost 1 base, J lost 9 bases, and 8 bases stayed unmatched. Germline-derived CDR1 and CDR2 are LGHNT and FRNRAP.

The chain recombines TRBV30 with TRBJ1-2, with 7 bases that match TRBD1. V dropped 3 bases and J dropped 8; count of bases not matched to a gene: 15. The CDR3 length is 15 residues. Germline V lookup: CDR1 GTSNPN, CDR2 SVGIG (reference sequence). CDR3 protein: CAWRKDDRASGGYTF. The CDR3 nucleotides are TGTGCCTGGAGAAAGGATGACAGGGCCTCGGGCGGCTACACCTTC.

This clone was seen a single time. The chain combines TRBV18 with TRBJ1-1; D uncertain. There are 13 residues in the CDR3. Germline V gene data show CDR1 as KGHSH and CDR2 as LQKENI. The V end lost 4 bases, the J end lost 4 bases, and 10 bases lay between the germline ends. The CDR3 DNA follows: TGTGCCAGCTCACAGGTGGTGGGCACTGAAGCTTTCTTT. Protein product: CASSQVVGTEAFF.